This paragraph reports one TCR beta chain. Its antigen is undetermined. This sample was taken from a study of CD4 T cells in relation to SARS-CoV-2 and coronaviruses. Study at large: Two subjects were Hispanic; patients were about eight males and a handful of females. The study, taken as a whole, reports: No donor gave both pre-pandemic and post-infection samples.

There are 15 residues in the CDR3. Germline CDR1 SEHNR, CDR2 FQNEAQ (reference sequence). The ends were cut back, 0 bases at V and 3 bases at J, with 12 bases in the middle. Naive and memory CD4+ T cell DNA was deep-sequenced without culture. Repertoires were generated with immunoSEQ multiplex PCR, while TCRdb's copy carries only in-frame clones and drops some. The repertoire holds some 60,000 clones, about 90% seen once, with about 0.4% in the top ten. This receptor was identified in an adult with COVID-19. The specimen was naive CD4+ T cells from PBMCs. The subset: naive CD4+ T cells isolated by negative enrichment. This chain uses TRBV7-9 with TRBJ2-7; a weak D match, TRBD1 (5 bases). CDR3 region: CASSLATAYGYEQYF. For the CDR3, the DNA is TGTGCCAGCAGCTTAGCGACAGCCTATGGCTACGAGCAGTACTTC.